These 11 T cell receptor beta chains were all obtained from the same sample, sequenced in a study of cytomegalovirus exposure and HLA in healthy donors. Primers for the PCR totalled 60 Vbeta and 13 Jbeta. Sequencing used immunoSEQ multiplex PCR; TCRdb keeps in-frame clones, though not all of them. Here the sample spans 150,000 to 200,000 clones, 65% to 85% being singletons. Source material: PBMCs. The receptors here all came from a man aged 55-75 years in good health and CMV-seronegative.

The CDR3 bases are TGTGCCAGCAGCGTAGTCGGGTCAGGGGGCACAGATACGCAGTATTTT. It is translated as CASSVVGSGGTDTQYF. This chain connects TRBV9 to TRBJ2-3; D is possibly TRBD1 (6 bases). Germline V gene lookup returns CDR1 SGDLS and CDR2 YYNGEE. The V and J ends lost 0 bases and 1 base respectively, with 12 bases between them. The CDR3 sequence is 16 residues long.

The chain carries TRBV6-5 and TRBJ2-7, with D possibly being TRBD2 (5 bases). Trimming left V 4 bases short and J 3 bases short, with 10 bases between. In germline, CDR1 is MNHEY, CDR2 SVGAGI. This CDR3 is built from 13 residues. The chain's CDR3 is CASSSDTSYEQYF. Written as DNA, the CDR3 is TGTGCCAGCAGTTCCGACACTAGCTACGAGCAGTACTTC.

The V call is TRBV11-2, the J call TRBJ1-1; D uncertain. Germline V gives CDR1 SGHAT, CDR2 FQNNGV. The CDR3 contains 12 residues. Trimming stripped 4 bases from V and 7 bases from J, with 10 bases between. The CDR3 bases are TGTGCCAGCAGCTCCCTTAGCCTTGAAGCTTTCTTT. This sequence encodes CASSSLSLEAFF.

J is TRBJ2-1 and V is TRBV27, with 8 bases matching TRBD2. The V segment lost 6 bases and the J segment 4 bases; nucleotides outside the gene matches: 8. CDR3 length: 15 amino acids. From germline, CDR1 is MNHEY and CDR2 SMNVEV (reference sequence). CDR3 region: CASRPEAGAYNEQFF. The CDR3 DNA sequence: TGTGCCAGCAGGCCGGAAGCGGGAGCTTACAATGAGCAGTTCTTC.

As for this clone: The junction does not match germline at one end; this may be a read error. DNA of the CDR3: TGTGCCAGCAGCTCAGGGGGCAACCAGCCCCAGCATTTT. Protein sequence: CASSSGGNQPQHF. The chain couples TRBV5-4 to TRBJ1-5; TRBD1 aligns across 8 bases. There are 13 residues in the CDR3. Germline V lookup: CDR1 SGHNT, CDR2 YYREEE (reference sequence).

The chain is built from TRBV14 and TRBJ2-5; D gene unclear. With 4 bases removed from V and 1 base from J, the gap between germline ends came to 10 bases. CDR1 and CDR2 (germline): SGHDN, FVKESK. This CDR3 is built from 14 residues. CDR3 in amino acids: CASSPFPSQETQYF. DNA for the CDR3: TGTGCCAGCAGCCCCTTCCCCAGCCAAGAGACCCAGTACTTC.

V and J are TRBV18 and TRBJ2-3; 8 nucleotides agree with TRBD2. Trimming cost V 4 bases and J 2 bases; bases outside gene matches: 20. The germline gives CDR1 KGHSH, CDR2 LQKENI. This CDR3 has 20 residues. Written as DNA, the CDR3 is TGTGCCAGCTCACTCTTCCCGGCCCCGGGAGGGAGGACCATCACAGATACGCAGTATTTT. It translates to CASSLFPAPGGRTITDTQYF.

The CDR3 region is CASSPGQGTEQYF. The CDR3 DNA sequence: TGTGCTAGTAGCCCGGGACAGGGGACCGAGCAGTACTTC. This chain connects TRBV12-5 to TRBJ2-7; 10 nucleotides match TRBD1. The V gene end was trimmed by 8 bases and the J gene end by 6 bases; junction bases not matched to a gene: 7. Germline assignment: CDR1 LGHNT and CDR2 FRNRAP. The CDR3 has 13 residues.

This sequence joins TRBV7-8 and TRBJ2-1, with a weak D call TRBD2 (6 bases). Germline assignment: CDR1 SGHVS and CDR2 FQNEAQ. Trimming removed 3 bases from V and 4 bases from J, with 16 bases in between. There are 16 residues in the CDR3. The CDR3 spells CASSFRGRGAYNEQFF. In DNA, the CDR3 is TGTGCCAGCAGCTTCCGTGGGCGGGGAGCTTACAATGAGCAGTTCTTC.

The CDR3 region is CASSFFPGGTDTQYF. The CDR3 coding sequence is TGTGCCAGCAGTTTCTTTCCGGGGGGGACAGATACGCAGTATTTT. The rearrangement joins TRBV27 to TRBJ2-3; 8 nucleotides align to TRBD2. CDR1 is MNHEY, CDR2 SMNVEV, per germline (reference sequence). The length of the CDR3 is 15 residues. Losses at the gene ends were 3 bases for V and 3 bases for J; bases not matched to a gene: 5.

The chain recombines TRBV5-6 with TRBJ2-2; 9 nucleotides line up with TRBD2. Germline trimming cut 1 base from V and 4 bases from J; bases unmatched to any gene: 5. CDR1 and CDR2 (germline): SGHDT, YYEEEE. The CDR3 has 16 residues. CDR3 residues: CASSLRPSGATGELFF. CDR3 coding DNA: TGTGCCAGCAGCTTGCGTCCTAGCGGGGCCACCGGGGAGCTGTTTTTT.